What follows are 16 T cell receptor beta chains derived from one specimen sequenced in a study of vaccination effects on CD4 cells after COVID-19. TCRdb's copy holds only in-frame clones and misses some; the assay was immunoSEQ multiplex PCR. This sample has just under 65,000 clones, with around 75% found just once. Antigen-specific CD4+ T cell clonotypes were called by their expansion after viral peptide-pool culture in ViraFEST. Once cultured for around 11 days, the cells underwent separation to obtain CD4+ T cells. Absence of prior SARS-CoV-2 infection characterized the vaccine recipients, who showed negative nucleocapsid antibodies. Antigens of these TCRs are unknown. The sample here was CD4+ T cells from PBMCs cultured with HCoV-OC43 spike peptides, taken before COVID-19 vaccination. The subset denotes: HCoV-OC43 spike overlapping peptide pool stimulation. Receptors were obtained from a human donor who received a COVID-19 vaccine.

The V and J genes are TRBV6-1 and TRBJ2-7; D is unclear. V was clipped by 1 base and J by 6 bases, with 10 bases between them. This CDR3 is built from 13 residues. CDR1 is MNHNS and CDR2 is SASEGT in the germline V gene. CDR3 nucleotides: TGTGCCAGCAGTGAAGGTGGCAGACGCGAGCAGTACGTC. It yields the protein CASSEGGRREQYV.

The V and J genes are TRBV6-5 and TRBJ1-2; the match to TRBD1 covers 7 bases. The CDR3 length is 13 residues. With 8 bases clipped from V and 0 bases from J, the junction kept 3 bases outside the gene matches. The germline V gene has CDR1 MNHEY and CDR2 SVGAGI. The DNA for the CDR3 is TGTGCCAGCCGGGACAGCCCTAACTATGGCTACACCTTC. Protein: CASRDSPNYGYTF.

The chain links TRBV7-2 to TRBJ1-3; no clear D. Germline CDR1 and CDR2: SGHTA and FQGNSA. The length of the CDR3 is 13 residues. Trimming removed 2 bases at V and 4 bases at J, with 6 bases between. CDR3 amino acids: CASSLLGGNTIYF. Here the CDR3 DNA reads TGTGCCAGCAGCTTATTGGGAGGAAACACCATATATTTT.

J is TRBJ2-7 and V is TRBV4-1; TRBD1 is a possible D gene (6 bases). This CDR3 has 14 residues. Germline V gene data show CDR1 as MGHRA and CDR2 as YSYEKL. The V end lost 3 bases, the J end lost 3 bases, and 12 bases lay between the germline ends. This chain's CDR3 is CASSHGQLRYEQYV. CDR3 sequence (DNA): TGCGCCAGCAGCCATGGACAGTTACGCTACGAGCAGTACGTC.

The sample holds a few counts of this clone. J is TRBJ1-2 and V is TRBV4-2; D not certain. Germline-derived CDR1 and CDR2 are LGHNA and YNFKEQ. Trimming shortened V by 1 base and J by 1 base, and 10 bases separated the two germline ends. The CDR3 is 15 amino acids. The CDR3 is CASSQVASFNYGYTF. The CDR3 DNA follows: TGTGCCAGCAGCCAAGTGGCTTCTTTTAACTATGGCTACACCTTC.

The chain has TRBV5-1 and TRBJ1-1; D is uncertain. Germline CDR1 and CDR2: SGHRS and YFSETQ. V was trimmed by 4 bases and J by 1 base, leaving 8 bases between them. This CDR3 region has 13 residues. In DNA form, the CDR3 reads TGCGCCAGCAGCGAGTCACAGAACACTGAAGCTTTCTTT. Amino acid sequence: CASSESQNTEAFF.

The chain carries TRBV6-6 and TRBJ2-3, with 16 bases fitting TRBD2. The V gene's germline CDR1 is MNHNY and CDR2 SVGAGI (reference sequence). The CDR3 spans 17 residues. The V and J ends lost 5 bases and 3 bases, in that order; junction bases with no gene match: 5. As DNA, the CDR3 is TGTGCCAGCAGTCCTCCGGGACTAGCGGGGGGGACAGATACGCAGTATTTT. This translates into CASSPPGLAGGTDTQYF.

V usage is TRBV27 and J usage is TRBJ2-5; TRBD1 aligns across 7 bases. Germline CDR1 MNHEY, CDR2 SMNVEV (reference sequence). This CDR3 spans 13 amino acids. V dropped 6 bases and J dropped 3; count of bases not matched to a gene: 4. DNA of the CDR3: TGTGCCAGCAGGCCACAGGGGAAAGAGACCCAGTACTTC. Translating it yields CASRPQGKETQYF.

The chain has TRBV29-1 and TRBJ1-1; TRBD1 matches 11 bases. Unmatched junction bases numbered 0, after V lost 0 bases and J lost 6 bases. The CDR3 spans 13 residues. Germline values: CDR1 SQVTM, CDR2 ANQGSEA. The CDR3 loop is CSVEEDRGPEAFF. In DNA, the CDR3 is TGCAGCGTTGAAGAGGACAGGGGGCCTGAAGCTTTCTTT.

The chain recombines TRBV3-1 (or the pseudogene TRBV3-2) with TRBJ1-3, with D hard to call. The CDR3 totals 17 residues. V lost 7 bases, J lost 4 bases, and 23 bases lay in between. Germline V gene lookup returns CDR1 LGHDT and CDR2 YNNKEL (reference sequence). The CDR3 sequence: CASTPVMDGNSGNTIYF. The CDR3 DNA is TGTGCCAGCACCCCCGTGATGGATGGGAACTCCGGAAACACCATATATTTT.

The gene calls are TRBV7-8 and TRBJ2-2; D gene ambiguous. V dropped 2 bases and J dropped 4 bases, with 5 bases sitting between them. Germline values: CDR1 SGHVS, CDR2 FQNEAQ. This CDR3 is built from 13 residues. The CDR3 DNA sequence: TGTGCCAGCAGCTTAACGGTCACCGGGGAGCTGTTTTTT. Translating it yields CASSLTVTGELFF.

This clone was found a few times. This chain links TRBV7-9 with TRBJ1-2, with 8 positions matching TRBD1. V trimming: 5 bases; J trimming: 7 bases; junction bases outside the gene matches: 6. This CDR3 region has 13 residues. The germline gives CDR1 SEHNR, CDR2 FQNEAQ (reference sequence). The CDR3 nucleotides read TGTGCCAGCAGCGCGAGACAGGGGTCTGGCTACACCTTC. Translation: CASSARQGSGYTF.

Only a few counts were recorded for this clone. The V gene is TRBV18, the J gene TRBJ1-6; D gene unclear. V lost 3 bases and J lost 11, with 14 bases in between. The length of the CDR3 is 14 residues. The germline CDR1 and CDR2 sequences are KGHSH and LQKENI. This CDR3 is CASSPESGRTPLHF. The CDR3 DNA sequence: TGTGCCAGCTCACCGGAGTCCGGGAGGACACCCCTCCACTTT. The variable domain in full, completed from reference TRBV18 and TRBJ1-6, reads NAGVMQNPRHLVRRRGQEARLRCSPMKGHSHVYWYRQLPEEGLKFMVYLQKENIIDESGMPKERFSAEFPKEGPSILRIQQVVRGDSAAYFCASSPESGRTPLHFGNGTRLTVT.

The V gene is TRBV7-3, the J gene TRBJ2-7; D ambiguous. The V gene lost 1 base and the J gene lost 6 bases, with 13 bases spanning the gap. Germline loops: CDR1 SGHTA, CDR2 FQGTGA. The CDR3 is 14 amino acids. The CDR3 spells CASSLIGTVPEQYV. The CDR3 DNA reads TGTGCCAGCAGCTTAATTGGTACAGTGCCCGAGCAGTACGTC.

V is TRBV5-1 and J is TRBJ1-2, with 9 positions matching TRBD1. Germline V gene lookup returns CDR1 SGHRS and CDR2 YFSETQ. V lost 3 bases to trimming and J lost 3 bases; unmatched junction nucleotides: 3. The CDR3 extends over 14 amino acids. The CDR3 nucleotides are TGCGCCAGCAGCTGGGACAGGGCAGACTATGGCTACACCTTC. Protein: CASSWDRADYGYTF.

This clone came up once. V usage is TRBV30 and J usage is TRBJ2-6, with D perhaps TRBD2 (6 bases). The CDR3 contains 16 residues. CDR1 is GTSNPN, CDR2 SVGIG, per germline (reference sequence). The germline V and J ends were trimmed by 0 bases and 1 base, with 10 bases remaining between them. The chain's CDR3 is CAWSVWGTSGANVLTF. The CDR3, as DNA: TGTGCCTGGAGTGTATGGGGGACTTCTGGGGCCAACGTCCTGACTTTC. Drawing the rest from reference TRBV30 and TRBJ2-6, the complete variable domain is SQTIHQWPATLVQPVGSPLSLECTVEGTSNPNLYWYRQAAGRGLQLLFYSVGIGQISSEVPQNLSASRPQDRQFILSSKKLLLSDSGFYLCAWSVWGTSGANVLTFGAGSRLTVL.